The sequence of this TCR beta chain was determined in a study of early T cells in non-severe SARS-CoV-2 infection. Study-level background: The sequenced material was bulk RNA from unsorted whole blood, and its chains were unpaired. Study-wide points: The matching step, a VDJdb search, favored anti-spike CD8 responses and missed private and CD4 specificities.

The CDR3 contains 15 residues. J lost 6 bases, V lost 5 bases, and 12 bases had no gene match. The germline CDR1 and CDR2 sequences are MNHEY and SVGAGI. Unique molecular identifiers (one per individual cDNA molecule) were attached. TCRdb fed the 5' RACE reads into MiXCR, producing one record per CDR3 protein. The profile covers around 94,000 distinct CDR3 sequences, with around 13% appearing a single time and 6.2% taken by the ten largest. This clonotype was seen a handful of times. Its cognate antigen is unknown. The source of this sequence is an adult who was a healthcare worker with PCR-confirmed SARS-CoV-2 infection or an uninfected control (not recorded which). The chain combines TRBV6-5 with TRBJ2-7, with 8 bases that match TRBD2. The specimen was whole blood. CDR3 residues: CASSTPNGLAGEQYF. The CDR3 DNA reads TGTGCCAGCAGTACGCCAAATGGACTAGCTGGCGAGCAGTACTTC.